A single sample is the source of the 2 T cell receptor beta chains below, sequenced in a study of OX40 agonist ivuxolimab in advanced cancers. The repertoire was sequenced with immunoSEQ multiplex PCR; TCRdb's copy has only in-frame clones and lacks some. The repertoire holds some 5,600 clones, about 81% seen once, with around 23% in the top ten. This material consisted of CD4+ or CD8+ T cells sorted from blood, taken in a trial of the OX40 agonist ivuxolimab. The receptor set was obtained from an adult with an advanced solid tumor such as melanoma, head and neck, liver or kidney cancer.

The V gene is TRBV11-2, the J gene TRBJ1-2, with TRBD1 as a possible D gene (5 bases). This CDR3 has 15 amino acids. Trimming shortened V by 1 base and J by 8 bases, and 17 bases separated the two germline ends. Germline V lookup: CDR1 SGHAT, CDR2 FQNNGV. The DNA for the CDR3 is TGTGCCAGCAGCTTAGTGCCGGGGGAGGTGAGGGGCTACACCTTC. Encoded protein: CASSLVPGEVRGYTF.

This clone counts as medium-sized. The rearrangement links TRBV6-5 to TRBJ1-2; no definite D call. V was shortened by 0 bases and J by 2 bases, with 10 bases between the two germline ends. The CDR3 spans 15 residues. Per germline, CDR1 MNHEY and CDR2 SVGAGI. This CDR3 is CASSYSLYRNYGYTF. The DNA for the CDR3 is TGTGCCAGCAGTTACTCCTTGTACCGGAACTATGGCTACACCTTC.